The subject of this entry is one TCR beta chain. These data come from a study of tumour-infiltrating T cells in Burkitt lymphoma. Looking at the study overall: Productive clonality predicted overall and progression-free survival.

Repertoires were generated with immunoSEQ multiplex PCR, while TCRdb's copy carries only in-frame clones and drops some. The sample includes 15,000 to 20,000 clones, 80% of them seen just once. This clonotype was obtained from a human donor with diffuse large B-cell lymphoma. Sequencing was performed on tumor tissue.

The CDR3 DNA reads as TGTGCCAGCAGCTGGAGGGGTCCAGGGACCTACGAGCAGTACTTC. This encodes CASSWRGPGTYEQYF. The V and J genes are TRBV5-6 and TRBJ2-7, with D tentatively TRBD2 (6 bases). CDR3 length equals 15 residues. V was pared by 3 bases and J by 2 bases, with 15 bases between. CDR1 is SGHDT, CDR2 YYEEEE, per germline.